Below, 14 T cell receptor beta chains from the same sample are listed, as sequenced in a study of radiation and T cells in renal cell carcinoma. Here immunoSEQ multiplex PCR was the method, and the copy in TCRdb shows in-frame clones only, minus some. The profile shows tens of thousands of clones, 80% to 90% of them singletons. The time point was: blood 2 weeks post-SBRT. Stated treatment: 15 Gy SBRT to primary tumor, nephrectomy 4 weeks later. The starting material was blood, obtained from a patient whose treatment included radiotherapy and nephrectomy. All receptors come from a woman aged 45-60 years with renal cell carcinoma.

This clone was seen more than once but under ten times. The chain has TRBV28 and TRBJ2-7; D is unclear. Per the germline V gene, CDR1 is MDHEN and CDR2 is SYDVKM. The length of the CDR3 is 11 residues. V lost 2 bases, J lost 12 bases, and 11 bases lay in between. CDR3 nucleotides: TGTGCCAGCAGTTTAGGATACGTGTCGTACTTC. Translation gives CASSLGYVSYF.

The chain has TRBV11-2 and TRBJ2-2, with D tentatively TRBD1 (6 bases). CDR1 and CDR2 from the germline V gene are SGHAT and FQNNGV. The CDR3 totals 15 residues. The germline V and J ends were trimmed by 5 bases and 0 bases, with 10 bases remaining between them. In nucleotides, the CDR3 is TGTGCCAGCAGCCTGGGACACTCGAACACCGGGGAGCTGTTTTTT. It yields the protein CASSLGHSNTGELFF.

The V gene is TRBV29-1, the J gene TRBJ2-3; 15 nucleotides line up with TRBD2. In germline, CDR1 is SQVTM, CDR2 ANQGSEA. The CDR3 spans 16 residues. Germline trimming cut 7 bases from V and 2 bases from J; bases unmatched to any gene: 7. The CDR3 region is CSGGLAGGPHTDTQYF. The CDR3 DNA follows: TGCAGCGGGGGACTAGCGGGGGGACCACACACAGATACGCAGTATTTT.

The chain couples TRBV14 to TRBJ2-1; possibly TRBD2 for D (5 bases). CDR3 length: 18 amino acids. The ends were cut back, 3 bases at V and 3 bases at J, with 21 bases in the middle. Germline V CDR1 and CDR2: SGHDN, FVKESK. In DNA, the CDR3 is TGTGCCAGCAGCCACGCCCAGTTTTGGAGGCGCAACTACAATGAGCAGTTCTTC. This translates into CASSHAQFWRRNYNEQFF.

CDR3 in DNA: TGCGCCAGCAGCCAAGATATGGGACGGCTTGGCTACACCTTC. It yields the protein CASSQDMGRLGYTF. The chain links TRBV4-3 to TRBJ1-2; possible D gene TRBD1, 5 bases. The germline CDR1 and CDR2 sequences are LGHNA and YSLEER. V was pared by 0 bases and J by 7 bases, with 12 bases between. The CDR3 totals 14 residues.

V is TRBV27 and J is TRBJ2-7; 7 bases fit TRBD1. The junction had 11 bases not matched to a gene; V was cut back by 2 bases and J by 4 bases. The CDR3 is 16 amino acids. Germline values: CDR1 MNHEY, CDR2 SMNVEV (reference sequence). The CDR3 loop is CASSLRYGQGDYEQYF. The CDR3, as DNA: TGTGCCAGCAGTTTACGGTACGGGCAGGGGGATTACGAGCAGTACTTC.

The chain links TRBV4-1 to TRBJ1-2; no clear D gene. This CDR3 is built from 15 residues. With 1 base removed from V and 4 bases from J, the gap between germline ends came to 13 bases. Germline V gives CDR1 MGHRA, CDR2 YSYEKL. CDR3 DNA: TGCGCCAGCAGCCAAGGTCAGACGGAGCCCTATGGCTACACCTTC. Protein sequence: CASSQGQTEPYGYTF.

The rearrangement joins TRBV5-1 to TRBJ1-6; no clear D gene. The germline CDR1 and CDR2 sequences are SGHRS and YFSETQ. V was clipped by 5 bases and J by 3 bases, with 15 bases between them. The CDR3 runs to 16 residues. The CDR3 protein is CASRERAGFYNSPLHF. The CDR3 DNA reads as TGCGCCAGCAGGGAGCGGGCGGGATTCTATAATTCACCCCTCCACTTT.

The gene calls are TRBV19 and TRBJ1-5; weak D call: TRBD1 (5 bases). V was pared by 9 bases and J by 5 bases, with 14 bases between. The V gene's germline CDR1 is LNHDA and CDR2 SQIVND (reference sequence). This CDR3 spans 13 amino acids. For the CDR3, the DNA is TGTGCCAGCACTCGGGGGGAACATCAGCCCCAGCATTTT. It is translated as CASTRGEHQPQHF.

For the CDR3, the DNA is TGTGCCAGCAGCGTAGATGTGCTAGCGGGGGCCCCCCTCACCGGGGAGCTGTTTTTT. It is translated as CASSVDVLAGAPLTGELFF. J is TRBJ2-2 and V is TRBV9; TRBD2 agrees at 10 bases. The CDR3 contains 19 residues. Losses at the gene ends were 0 bases for V and 4 bases for J; bases not matched to a gene: 12. Germline V gene lookup returns CDR1 SGDLS and CDR2 YYNGEE.

Written as DNA, the CDR3 is TGTGCCAGCAGTTTATCACGACGGCAGTACTTC. Its protein is CASSLSRRQYF. The chain carries TRBV28 and TRBJ2-5; D is uncertain. Trimming took off 1 base at V and 11 bases at J, with 8 bases between the two ends. The germline gives CDR1 MDHEN, CDR2 SYDVKM. The CDR3 runs to 11 residues.

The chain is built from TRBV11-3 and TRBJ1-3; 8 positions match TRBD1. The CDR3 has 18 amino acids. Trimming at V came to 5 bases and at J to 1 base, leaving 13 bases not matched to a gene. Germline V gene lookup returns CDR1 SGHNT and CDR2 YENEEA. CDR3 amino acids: CASSQGAGTGESGNTIYF. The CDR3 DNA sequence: TGTGCCAGCAGCCAAGGAGCCGGGACAGGCGAGTCTGGAAACACCATATATTTT.

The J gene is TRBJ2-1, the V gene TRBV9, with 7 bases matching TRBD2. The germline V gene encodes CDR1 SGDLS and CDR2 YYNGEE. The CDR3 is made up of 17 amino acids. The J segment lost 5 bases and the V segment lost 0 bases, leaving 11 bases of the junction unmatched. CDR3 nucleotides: TGTGCCAGCAGCGTAGGGTTGCGGAGCGGGGTCAACAATGAGCAGTTCTTC. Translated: CASSVGLRSGVNNEQFF.

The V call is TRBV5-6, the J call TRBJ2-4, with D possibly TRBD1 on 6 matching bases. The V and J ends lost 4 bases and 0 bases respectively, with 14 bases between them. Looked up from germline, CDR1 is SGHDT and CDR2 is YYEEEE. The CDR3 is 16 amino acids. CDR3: CASSPIGQIAKNIQYF. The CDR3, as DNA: TGTGCCAGCAGCCCAATAGGACAGATAGCCAAAAACATTCAGTACTTC.